The rows below give T cell receptor beta chains drawn from one sample of a study of T cell repertoires in cytomegalovirus infection. TCRdb reanalysed the reads using MiXCR and keeps one entry per CDR3 protein. The sample yields 550,000 to 700,000 distinct CDR3 sequences, 40% seen once. No antigen has been assigned to these receptors. The sample consisted of cultured PBMCs, taken from culture after CMV antigen stimulation. Receptor source: a human donor in good health (CMV status not recorded). Some clones in this sample may be carry-over from other donors' samples. Each CDR3 is given with its conserved first and last residue. D genes are given only for firm matches. Size values are once, few and many counts, or a class for expanded clones, and some rows have none.

-	TRBV27	TRBJ2-1	-	CATALASPGNEQFF	TGTGCCACTGCCTTGGCCTCCCCTGGGAATGAGCAGTTCTTC
-	TRBV7-6	TRBJ2-1	-	CASSLGFGDNEQFF	TGTGCCAGCAGCTTAGGATTCGGCGACAATGAGCAGTTCTTC
-	TRBV19	TRBJ1-2	few	CASSIGQHYGYTF	TGTGCCAGTAGTATCGGGCAGCACTATGGCTACACCTTC
-	TRBV5-4	TRBJ1-1	-	CASSLVWDGSNTEAFF	TGTGCCAGCAGCTTGGTTTGGGACGGGAGTAACACTGAAGCTTTCTTT
TRBD2	TRBV29-1	TRBJ2-1	once	CSVPFRTGGPWYEQFF	TGCAGCGTCCCCTTTCGTACGGGAGGGCCTTGGTATGAGCAGTTCTTC
TRBD2	TRBV12-3/TRBV12-4	TRBJ2-7	-	CASSLAGGQEQYF	TGTGCCAGCAGTCTAGCGGGAGGGCAGGAGCAGTACTTC
-	TRBV27	TRBJ1-1	many	CASSLVRDTEAFF	TGTGCCAGCAGCTTAGTCAGGGACACTGAAGCTTTCTTT
TRBD1	TRBV2	TRBJ1-5	-	CASSRGLNQPQHF	TGTGCCAGCAGTAGGGGGCTAAATCAGCCCCAGCATTTT
-	TRBV6-2/TRBV6-3	TRBJ2-7	-	CASSPVGPRSYEQYF	TGTGCCAGCAGCCCAGTAGGGCCAAGGAGCTACGAGCAGTACTTC
TRBD2	TRBV12-3/TRBV12-4	TRBJ2-3	-	CASSLGLAGVRTDTQYF	TGTGCCAGCAGTTTAGGACTAGCGGGGGTAAGGACAGATACGCAGTATTTT
-	TRBV4-1	TRBJ1-2	few	CASSHRADYGYTF	TGCGCCAGCAGCCACAGGGCCGACTATGGCTACACCTTC
-	TRBV5-1	TRBJ1-2	-	CASSSTHHRDGYTF	TGCGCCAGCAGCTCCACCCATCACAGGGACGGCTACACCTTC
-	TRBV14	TRBJ2-5	-	CASSSGPMKTQYF	TGTGCCAGCAGTTCGGGACCCATGAAGACCCAGTACTTC
-	TRBV12-3/TRBV12-4	TRBJ2-7	few	CASSPAGGTIYEQYF	TGTGCCAGCAGTCCCGCCGGCGGGACGATCTACGAGCAGTACTTC
-	TRBV5-4	TRBJ2-3	-	CASSLVVTDDRNTQYF	TGTGCCAGCAGCTTGGTGGTGACAGACGACCGTAATACGCAGTATTTT
-	TRBV7-9	TRBJ1-5	-	CASSLRDGGQPQHF	TGTGCCAGCAGCTTAAGGGATGGCGGTCAGCCCCAGCATTTT
-	TRBV6-5	TRBJ1-5	few	CASSYSAVANQPQHF	TGTGCCAGCAGTTACTCTGCTGTCGCGAATCAGCCCCAGCATTTT
-	TRBV7-2	TRBJ2-5	-	CASSTPRTEETQYF	TGTGCCAGCAGCACCCCTAGGACAGAAGAGACCCAGTACTTC
-	TRBV12-3/TRBV12-4	TRBJ1-6	-	CASSFRASPLHF	TGTGCCAGCAGTTTCAGGGCTTCACCCCTCCACTTT
-	TRBV10-3	TRBJ2-2	-	CAISESRRDTGELFF	TGTGCCATCAGTGAGTCGCGTAGGGACACCGGGGAGCTGTTTTTT
-	TRBV29-1	TRBJ2-5	-	CSVDSGETQYF	TGCAGCGTTGACTCCGGGGAGACCCAGTACTTC
TRBD1	TRBV7-9	TRBJ2-3	few	CASSPPGQSSTQYF	TGTGCCAGCAGCCCACCGGGACAGTCTTCTACGCAGTATTTT
TRBD2	TRBV10-3	TRBJ2-2	-	CAISGVSGGSNTGELFF	TGTGCCATCAGTGGGGTTAGCGGGGGCTCGAACACCGGGGAGCTGTTTTTT
-	TRBV2	TRBJ2-3	once	CASSEYPTDTQYF	TGTGCCAGCAGTGAGTACCCCACAGATACGCAGTATTTT
-	TRBV7-2	TRBJ2-3	few	CASSPSWRTTQYF	TGTGCCAGCAGTCCGAGCTGGAGAACAACGCAGTATTTT
-	TRBV18	TRBJ1-4	once	CASSDSPGTPEKLFF	TGTGCCAGCTCAGACTCTCCCGGGACTCCCGAAAAACTGTTTTTT
-	TRBV12-3/TRBV12-4	TRBJ1-4	few	CASRNVGIEKLFF	TGTGCCAGCCGCAATGTAGGGATTGAAAAACTGTTTTTT